This record covers a single TCR beta chain. This clone was found once. The antigen this receptor binds is unknown. Qualities for individual bases were not recorded, and no much larger clone is one base off. The data belong to a study of cytomegalovirus exposure and HLA in healthy donors (dated by TCRdb to 2015 to 2018). Concerning the study at large: According to an earlier analysis of 550 to 700 of the donors, about 179 million T cells yielded some 120 million unique TCR beta sequences and around 280 Gb of sequence data. An early release covering roughly 600 HLA-typed donors comprised roughly 300 gigabases of sequencing data and around 80 million unique TCR sequences. Of the roughly 400 genotyped donors, approximately 80% fell in the genetic ancestry cluster associated with self-reported Caucasian donors. The study was designed to test whether signatures of past pathogen exposure could be identified by cataloging public T cell receptors. The study profiled the T cell repertoires of 666 subjects by immunosequencing and related them to cytomegalovirus serostatus. Besides the first cohort of 666 subjects, a separate validation cohort made up of over 100 different subjects was used. High-throughput TCR immunosequencing, statistical association of individual TCRs with disease status, and machine learning were combined to predict cytomegalovirus infection status. In a later analysis, previously published TCR beta repertoires from 666 donors were re-analyzed and high-resolution HLA genotyping was added so that TCR occurrence patterns could be studied. The later analysis used no new phenotypic data to find candidate immune exposures, relying instead on TCR beta sequences and their occurrence across donors. An earlier analysis of fewer than 700 of the donors applied high-throughput TCR beta sequencing to assess whether each TCR beta V gene segment acted as functional or pseudogenic. Alongside the repertoire data, information on donor age, sex, ethnicity and CMV serostatus was compiled. A later genetic analysis used genome-wide SNP genotypes for about 60% of the roughly 700 donors, treating that subset as a discovery cohort. Every discovery cohort repertoire had been produced on one sequencing platform. HLA typing covered class I and class II loci at four-digit resolution. Typing coverage differed by locus: A, B, C, DRB1 and DQB1 were typed in roughly 620-630 donors, DQA1 in 522, DPA1 in 606, and DPB1 in approximately 450. Because of strong linkage in the cohort, roughly five DR-DQ haplotypes were treated as single units for association and clustering. Among some 410 genotyped donors of the cohort, an average of around 250,000 unique TCR beta nucleotide sequences was sequenced per donor, of which 15% to 20% were non-productive. What the work shows at the level of the full study, not this receptor alone: Several of the top co-occurrence clusters appeared to be linked to parvovirus B19, influenza, CMV and Epstein-Barr virus, according to a later analysis. Correlated functional status among segregating V segments might reflect linkage disequilibrium, but an unknown experimental factor could not be ruled out. In a later analysis, most CMV-associated TCR beta chains were found to appear HLA-restricted, with HLA associations seemingly driven largely by CMV exposure. The earlier analysis of 587 of the donors excluded 15 to 20 rarely observed V segments, including chromosome 9 orphons, because counts were too low. The authors suggested that the approach could potentially be generalized to other disease states and immunological phenotypes. The study listed over 150 TCR beta chains as associated with cytomegalovirus. In a later analysis, TCR association rates were found to vary across HLA loci, with the most associated TCRs seen for DRB1 alleles and the fewest for HLA-C alleles. The cohort was sequenced for TCR beta chains only, and without alpha or paired-chain data the features that could be detected were limited. A later genetic analysis reported fewer N-insertions in productive TCRs among donors in an Asian-associated ancestry cluster than the approximately 670-donor mean. A further reported finding was that TCR beta sequences accurately predicted the HLA-A and HLA-B alleles for most subjects in the first cohort. Presence/absence analyses assumed roughly uniform sequencing depth across donors, an assumption that may not hold. Immune exposure information for the cohort was limited to CMV serostatus. Compared with equally common non-associated chains, HLA-associated TCR beta chains in a later analysis were more clonally expanded and had lower generation probabilities. The 87-base-pair reads could not distinguish some IMGT-functional V segments, including TRBV6-2 and TRBV6-3, so those segments were excluded. A cluster of highly shared sequence variants was judged likely to represent a technical artifact of the sequencing pipeline. Because HLA typing was unavailable for some donors at each locus, only the typed subset was used in association tests. Three of the identified cytomegalovirus-associated TCR beta chains were confirmed in vitro to be specific for cytomegalovirus antigens. In a later genetic analysis, a missense DCLRE1C variant was associated with V-gene and J-gene trimming of TCR beta chains, and the association was replicated in an independent cohort. Specific HLA alleles were associated with 15,000 to 20,000 TCR beta sequences at a false discovery rate of 0.05 in a later analysis. When HLA alleles, especially DR and DQ, strongly co-occurred, TCR associations were difficult to assign to individual alleles. Most TCR sequences were observed very rarely across donors, whereas some public TCRs were present in many individuals. Broadly in line with IMGT annotations, most TCR beta V segments showed up in productive rearrangements about 87% or about 30% of the time in an earlier analysis of approximately 600 of the donors. The classifier was reported to diagnose cytomegalovirus status with high specificity and sensitivity in both the original cohort and the validation cohort.

Preparation of the library involved the immunoSEQ multiplex PCR assay. For the multiplex PCR, a mixture combining 60 forward primers for TCR Vbeta segments and 13 reverse primers for TCR Jbeta segments was used. The CDR3 region of rearranged TCR beta genes was amplified from genomic DNA with a multiplex PCR assay. The Illumina HiSeq System was used to sequence the amplified TCR beta libraries as 87-base-pair reads. Under the source paper's analysis protocol: In a later analysis, tens of millions of unique TCR beta chains were counted across the roughly 610 repertoires, and roughly 11 million of these chains were shared by at least two donors. Raw reads were error-corrected and collapsed into unique sequences with a nearest-neighbor algorithm that merged closely related sequences to remove PCR and sequencing errors. To assign V, D and J gene segments, CDR3 sequences were aligned to IMGT reference sequences. For a sequence to be retained, a match of at least six nucleotides to both a V gene segment and a J gene segment was required. A rearrangement was called productive if the CDR3 had no stop codons and remained in frame with V and J, and every other rearrangement was called non-productive. CDR3 was defined by IMGT convention, running from the second conserved V-encoded cysteine to the conserved J-encoded phenylalanine. In an earlier analysis of more than 550 of the donors, sequences lacking an unambiguous match to a single V gene segment were excluded. An earlier analysis of 450 to 650 of the donors called V segments functional above 56.7% productive rearrangements and segregating when the between-donor standard deviation exceeded 5%. A statistical classification framework was developed to diagnose cytomegalovirus status using the catalog of TCR beta chain sequences. In a later analysis, TCR nucleotide sequences were compared against IMGT/GENE-DB human TR gene sequences so that V and J genes could be assigned. In a later analysis, CDR3 sequences and most-parsimonious VDJ recombination scenarios were assigned using the TCRdist pipeline. In a later analysis, every TCR beta chain was defined by the combination of its CDR3 amino acid sequence and its V-gene family, and reads without a unique V-gene family were dropped. As a way to deal with suspected cross-contamination and a sequencing artifact, a later analysis dropped roughly 600 nucleotide sequences that were highly shared and had low generation probability. In a later analysis, a clonal expansion index for each public chain was calculated from normalized within-repertoire ranks of inferred template counts. A later analysis computed generation probabilities with a VDJ recombination model fitted to out-of-frame rearrangements, and checked the results against IGoR. In a later analysis, hypergeometric tests were used to score TCR-TCR, TCR-HLA and TCR-CMV co-occurrence, with a repertoire-size bias correction applied to TCR pairs. False discovery rates were estimated in a later analysis by permuting HLA or CMV assignments 20 times. A later analysis grouped co-occurring TCRs with DBSCAN, adding TCRdist sequence similarity when clustering within HLA-allele-positive subsets. Repertoires with fewer than 30,000 or more than 120,000 public chains were left out of co-occurrence clustering, as were a handful of repertoires with anomalous nucleotide sharing. TCRdb holds this immuneACCESS table with in-frame rearrangements only. Some clones are missing; in checked studies, unresolved V genes explain under half, and the rest has no known cause. V, J and clone size derive from that table, while D and trimming were established from the DNA sequence. This sample comprises fewer than 200,000 clones, 75% to 85% of them detected only once. The ten largest clones capture approximately 1.2% of the sample.

Looking up the germline V gene yields CDR1 SNHLY and CDR2 FYNNEI. The CDR3 holds 13 amino acids from the cysteine to the phenylalanine. The kept DNA is CDR3 alone, 39 bases in frame from the first base. Relative to germline, V is 8 bases shorter and J is 13 bases shorter, with 23 bases between their ends. The cohort comprised around 690 healthy bone marrow donors. At the time of sampling, all cohort members were nominally healthy, though unrecorded immune exposures were likely present. The donor tested CMV seropositive and was one of the 289 seropositive cohort members. A peripheral blood sample was collected from each donor, and TCR beta sequencing was performed on peripheral blood mononuclear cells. The Qiagen DNeasy Blood Extraction Kit was used to extract genomic DNA from the blood cell samples.

The chain couples TRBV2 to TRBJ1-2, with the D gene too uncertain to name. The TCR originated in a girl aged 2 to 9 in good health and CMV-seropositive. The material sequenced was PBMCs. The CDR3 in this case is CASPGGLLGSLTF. The bases are TGTGCCAGCCCAGGAGGACTTTTAGGCTCTCTCACCTTC.